This T cell receptor beta chain is from a study of T cell changes during pregnancy in multiple sclerosis. The CDR3 has 14 amino acids. Trimming took 3 bases from V and 7 from J; bases not matched to a gene: 7. Per the germline V gene, CDR1 is SGDLS and CDR2 is YYNGEE. Some clones are missing from TCRdb's copy, which holds only in-frame ones; the method was immunoSEQ multiplex PCR. The sample contains more than 60,000 clones, more than 85% of which appear only once. The chain is built from TRBV9 and TRBJ1-5; 7 bases map to TRBD1. This clonotype was obtained from a female donor with multiple sclerosis, enrolled in a pregnancy study. The sequenced sample was peripheral blood, obtained in the second trimester of pregnancy. The CDR3 bases are TGTGCCAGCAGCGCACAGGGGACAGTGCAGCCCCAGCATTTT. It is translated as CASSAQGTVQPQHF.